This T cell receptor beta chain was observed in a study of blood T cell repertoires in COVID-19. TCRdb keeps only in-frame clones here, not all; method: immunoSEQ multiplex PCR. The data contain 150,000 to 200,000 clones, more than 75% of them singletons. Specimen: peripheral blood. The source is a human donor in a cohort sampled during active COVID-19.

The CDR3 spells CASSLWPSGHYEQYF. In DNA form, the CDR3 reads TGTGCCAGCAGTTTATGGCCTAGCGGACACTACGAGCAGTACTTC. This chain links TRBV27 with TRBJ2-7, with 7 nucleotides matching TRBD2. The CDR3 is 15 amino acids. The germline gives CDR1 MNHEY, CDR2 SMNVEV (reference sequence). J gave up 3 bases and V 1 base, and 6 bases lay outside the gene matches.